This entry concerns a single T cell receptor (beta chain). The target antigen is unknown. Germline CDR1 and CDR2: LGHNA and YNFKEQ. There are 15 residues in the CDR3. This sample was taken from a study of CXCR3-negative and CXCR3-positive naive CD8 T cells. Study summary: Roughly 130 million TRB reads were obtained in total, which works out to about 1.5 +/- 0.3 million per library. Study-level results: Both naive subsets showed comparably high diversity, and memory CD8+ cells showed much lower diversity. CXCR3-expressing naive cells carried TRB CDR3s more hydrophobic than those of CXCR3-negative naive cells.

Through 5' RACE with UMI labels, the TRB cDNA libraries were prepared. TCRdb re-called the 5' RACE reads and gives one entry per CDR3 protein, without DNA. The sample table includes about 89,000 distinct CDR3 sequences. Sequencing was done on a sample of naive CXCR3+ CD8+ T cells from blood. Subset indicated: CD45RO-CCR7+CD27+CD95- naive CD8+ T cells expressing CXCR3 (TNR3+). The TCR comes from a human donor in good health. Some clones in this sample may be carry-over from other donors' samples. V usage is TRBV4-2 and J usage is TRBJ1-5; absent DNA, TCRdb's TRBD1 call cannot be checked. CDR3 residues: CASSPTRGDGQPQHF.